What follows are 13 T cell receptor beta chains derived from one specimen sequenced in a study of T cells after yellow fever vaccination. TCRdb fed the 5' RACE reads into MiXCR, producing one record per CDR3 protein. The data hold 70,000 to 80,000 distinct CDR3 sequences, with more than 5.5% observed a single time. Source: CD8+ T cells sorted from PBMCs, taken about 10 days after the first yellow fever vaccination. The origin of the receptors is a man aged 18 to 29 who received the YFV17D yellow fever vaccine.

On this clonotype: With a much larger clone just one base away, this may be a read error. The chain has TRBV11-3 and TRBJ2-1, with TRBD1 as a possible D gene (6 bases). This CDR3 comprises 16 residues. V lost 5 bases to trimming and J lost 2 bases, with 16 bases between them. Germline CDR1 reads SGHNT; CDR2 reads YENEEA. CDR3 sequence: CASSVGQSSPYNEQFF. CDR3 nucleotides: TGTGCCAGCAGCGTTGGACAGTCGAGCCCCTACAATGAGCAGTTCTTC.

This CDR3 is CASSLYGGARETQYF. In nucleotides, the CDR3 is TGTGCCAGCAGTTTATACGGGGGGGCCCGAGAGACCCAGTACTTC. This rearrangement joins TRBV27 to TRBJ2-5, with 8 bases that match TRBD2. The ends lost 1 base at V and 4 bases at J; junction bases unmatched: 5. CDR1 is MNHEY and CDR2 is SMNVEV in the germline V gene (reference sequence). CDR3 size: 15 residues.

This clonotype was seen ten or more times. This sequence joins TRBV30 and TRBJ2-7, with TRBD2 matching 14 bases. CDR3 length equals 14 residues. Per the germline V gene, CDR1 is GTSNPN and CDR2 is SVGIG (reference sequence). V was pared by 5 bases and J by 3 bases, with 3 bases of the junction left unmatched. DNA of the CDR3: TGTGCCTGGGCCGGGACTAGCGGGGGCTACGAGCAGTACTTC. It yields the protein CAWAGTSGGYEQYF. Drawing the rest from reference TRBV30 and TRBJ2-7, the complete variable domain is SQTIHQWPATLVQPVGSPLSLECTVEGTSNPNLYWYRQAAGRGLQLLFYSVGIGQISSEVPQNLSASRPQDRQFILSSKKLLLSDSGFYLCAWAGTSGGYEQYFGPGTRLTVT.

This clonotype has a count of ten or more. The V gene is TRBV20-1, the J gene TRBJ2-7; D is possibly TRBD2 (6 bases). This CDR3 contains 14 residues. Trimming cost V 3 bases and J 6 bases, with 18 bases left between them. Per germline, CDR1 DFQATT and CDR2 SNEGSKA (reference sequence). CDR3 nucleotide sequence: TGCAGTGCTAGGGGTTTCGGGGGACGGCGCGAGCAGTACTTC. Translating it yields CSARGFGGRREQYF.

This clonotype was counted at least ten times. The rearrangement uses TRBV4-3 and TRBJ1-2, with unresolved D. The CDR3 runs 16 residues. V lost 1 base to trimming and J lost 8 bases, with 20 bases between them. Germline-derived CDR1 and CDR2 are LGHNA and YSLEER. This CDR3 reads CASSQVEGREPRGYTF. CDR3 in DNA: TGCGCCAGCAGCCAAGTGGAGGGTCGGGAGCCCCGGGGCTACACCTTC.

This clonotype was seen repeatedly, ten times or more. The rearrangement uses TRBV12-3 or TRBV12-4 and TRBJ2-1; D unclear. The CDR3 is 13 residues long. V shed 3 bases and J shed 8 bases, with 11 bases lying between them. CDR3 bases: TGTGCCAGCAGTTTTGCCCCGAGCGATGAGCAGTTCTTC. Translating gives CASSFAPSDEQFF.

This clonotype was observed a single time. One base away lies a much larger clone, so this may be a sequencing read error. This chain connects TRBV7-9 to TRBJ2-3; weak D call: TRBD2 (6 bases). There are 15 residues in the CDR3. CDR1 and CDR2 from the germline V gene are SEHNR and FQNEAQ (reference sequence). The V and J ends lost 8 bases and 1 base respectively, with 16 bases between them. CDR3 sequence: CASGPEPGGTDTQYF. CDR3 bases: TGTGCCAGCGGCCCAGAGCCGGGGGGCACAGATACGCAGTATTTT.

This clonotype was counted at least ten times. The J gene is TRBJ1-5, the V gene TRBV6-1, with D maybe TRBD1 (6 bases). CDR1 MNHNS and CDR2 SASEGT come from the germline V gene. The V and J ends lost 7 bases and 6 bases respectively, with 16 bases between them. The CDR3 totals 14 residues. Here the CDR3 reads CASMRMQGFQPQHF. The CDR3 nucleotides are TGTGCCAGCATGAGGATGCAGGGGTTTCAGCCCCAGCATTTT.

In its sample, this clonotype was seen many times. The CDR3 reads CASSLLSGSGGPWKTQYF. The DNA for the CDR3 is TGTGCCAGCAGCTTACTTTCGGGTAGCGGGGGGCCCTGGAAGACCCAGTACTTC. The V and J genes are TRBV7-2 and TRBJ2-5; TRBD2 agrees at 10 bases. J was trimmed by 6 bases and V by 2 bases; bases with no gene match: 15. CDR3 size: 18 residues. The germline V gene has CDR1 SGHTA and CDR2 FQGNSA.

This clonotype was seen repeatedly, ten times or more. The chain recombines TRBV12-3 or TRBV12-4 with TRBJ1-2, with 7 bases lining up with TRBD1. The CDR3 loop spans 15 amino acids. Trimming removed 5 bases from V and 4 bases from J; junction bases left unmatched: 10. The CDR3 is CASSTRQGIFYGYTF. The DNA of the CDR3 is TGTGCCAGCAGTACCAGACAGGGAATTTTCTATGGCTACACCTTC.

This clonotype was detected ten times or more. The rearrangement joins TRBV4-3 to TRBJ2-7; maybe TRBD1 (6 bases). The CDR3 totals 14 residues. Germline V gene sequence: CDR1 LGHNA, CDR2 YSLEER. V lost 5 bases, J lost 3 bases, and 14 bases lay in between. The CDR3 here is CASSKTGQFYEQYF. CDR3 DNA sequence: TGCGCCAGCAGCAAGACAGGACAGTTCTACGAGCAGTACTTC.

This clonotype was seen repeatedly, ten times or more. The genes are TRBV15 and TRBJ2-7; D ambiguous. The length of the CDR3 is 14 residues. Trimming removed 5 bases at V and 4 bases at J, with 15 bases between. Germline CDR1 reads LNHNV; CDR2 reads YYDKDF (reference sequence). The CDR3 nucleotides read TGTGCCACCAGCCGTGGTGTAGGGTTTTACGAGCAGTACGTC. This gives the protein CATSRGVGFYEQYV.

A few counts support this clonotype. The chain combines TRBV12-5 with TRBJ2-7; D gene unclear. Germline V gives CDR1 LGHNT, CDR2 FRNRAP. This CDR3 region has 14 residues. The V gene lost 0 bases and the J gene lost 2 bases, with 8 bases spanning the gap. CDR3 loop: CASGLVNSPYEQYF. DNA for the CDR3: TGTGCTAGTGGTTTGGTAAACAGCCCCTACGAGCAGTACTTC. Full variable domain (outside the CDR3, taken from reference TRBV12-5 and TRBJ2-7): DARVTQTPRHKVTEMGQEVTMRCQPILGHNTVFWYRQTMMQGLELLAYFRNRAPLDDSGMPKDRFSAEMPDATLATLKIQPSEPRDSAVYFCASGLVNSPYEQYFGPGTRLTVT.